The rows below give T cell receptor beta chains drawn from one sample of a study of OX40 agonist ivuxolimab in advanced cancers. Assay used: immunoSEQ multiplex PCR; TCRdb lists only in-frame clones, some missing. The table shows under 85,000 clones, with 85% occurring only once. This sample comprised CD4+ or CD8+ T cells sorted from blood, obtained in a trial of the OX40 agonist ivuxolimab. Receptors were obtained from an adult with an advanced solid tumor such as melanoma, head and neck, liver or kidney cancer. Both conserved end residues are part of each CDR3. The D gene is left open where the match is weak. Clone size is shown for a subset of rows, as once, few, many or a class of expanded clone.

NA TRBJ2-1 NA TRBV6-5 TGTGCCAGCACCTCTACGACGAGGGGGGAGCAGTTCTTC CASTSTTRGEQFF
NA TRBJ2-1 NA TRBV5-1 TGCGCCAGCAGCTTGGGTCCTAGCAGCTACAATGAGCAGTTCTTC CASSLGPSSYNEQFF
NA TRBJ2-7 NA TRBV11-3 TGTGCCAGCAGCCGGGACAACTACGAGCAGTACTTC CASSRDNYEQYF
NA TRBJ2-5 NA TRBV5-8 TGTGCCAGCAGCTCATGGGGCGGGCAGACCCAGTACTTC CASSSWGGQTQYF
NA TRBJ1-6 NA TRBV15 TGTGCCACTACCAACCGCCATGGGACGGCTTATTCACCCCTCCACTTT CATTNRHGTAYSPLHF
NA TRBJ1-1 NA TRBV19 TGTGCCAGTACACCCGATTGGGGGGGGCCTGAAGCTTTCTTT CASTPDWGGPEAFF
NA TRBJ2-1 NA TRBV9 TGTGCCAGCACCCCCCCTTGGCCGGGAACCCTGAGCTCCTACAATGAGCAGTTCTTC CASTPPWPGTLSSYNEQFF
few TRBJ2-2 TRBD2 TRBV4-1 TGCGCCAGCAGCCAAGATCCGCTGGCTAGCGGGGGGAACTCAAGAGGGGAGCTGTTTTTT CASSQDPLASGGNSRGELFF
NA TRBJ2-2 NA TRBV19 TGTGCCAGTAGGGAATCGGCAGGGAGGTACACCGGGGAGCTGTTTTTT CASRESAGRYTGELFF
NA TRBJ2-1 NA TRBV5-1 TGCGCCAGCAGCCCAATCCAGCGGAATGAGCAGTTCTTC CASSPIQRNEQFF
NA TRBJ1-1 TRBD1 TRBV9 TGTGCCAGCAGCGTGACAGGGACCACCCTAATGAACACTGAAGCTTTCTTT CASSVTGTTLMNTEAFF
few TRBJ1-1 TRBD1 TRBV15 TGTGCCACCAGCAGAGAGGGGGACAGTCTGAACACTGAAGCTTTCTTT CATSREGDSLNTEAFF
NA TRBJ2-7 TRBD2 TRBV7-2 TGTGCCAGCAGCTTAGTCGCCGGGACTAGCGCCCACGAGCAGTACTTC CASSLVAGTSAHEQYF
NA TRBJ2-1 NA TRBV9 TGTGCCAGCAGCGTCGACCCGGGCCACAATGAGCAGTTCTTC CASSVDPGHNEQFF
NA TRBJ1-6 NA TRBV7-9 TGTGCCAGCAGCGACGCCGGTAATTCACCCCTCCACTTT CASSDAGNSPLHF
NA TRBJ2-7 TRBD2 TRBV7-2 TGTGCCAGCAGCTTAGGGGCTGCGGGGGGGCTCTACGAGCAGTACTTC CASSLGAAGGLYEQYF
NA TRBJ1-5 NA TRBV21-1 TGTGCCAGCAGCACTGACAGTCAGCCCCAGCATTTT CASSTDSQPQHF
NA TRBJ2-6 TRBD2 TRBV4-3 TGCGCCAGCAGCCCCTCGGGACTAGGCTCTGGGGCCAACGTCCTGACTTTC CASSPSGLGSGANVLTF
NA TRBJ2-6 NA TRBV6-6 TGTGCCAGCAGTTACTCGAGAGGGGCTGGGGCCAACGTCCTGACTTTC CASSYSRGAGANVLTF
NA TRBJ2-2 TRBD1 TRBV7-9 TGTGCCAGCAGCCCCTTTGGGACAGGGGGCAGGCCCGGGGAGCTGTTTTTT CASSPFGTGGRPGELFF
NA TRBJ1-2 NA TRBV30 TGTGCCTGGAGTGTAGCGGTTACAGGCTACACCTTC CAWSVAVTGYTF
NA TRBJ1-2 TRBD1 TRBV5-1 TGCGCCAGCAGCTTGGACAGGGGGCGCCTTAATGGCTACACCTTC CASSLDRGRLNGYTF
NA TRBJ2-2 NA TRBV19 TGTGCCAGTAGTCACACAGCGAACACCGGGGAGCTGTTTTTT CASSHTANTGELFF
NA TRBJ2-7 TRBD1 TRBV5-6 TGTGCCAGCAGCCCAGACAGGGGGCTCGACGAGCAGTACTTC CASSPDRGLDEQYF
NA TRBJ2-1 TRBD2 TRBV6-6 TGTGCCAGCAGTTTGTCCGGGACTAGCGGGAGAGGCGAGCAGTTCTTC CASSLSGTSGRGEQFF
NA TRBJ1-2 NA TRBV6-1 TGTGCCAGCAAGGGCGGGGTATGGGGCTACACCTTC CASKGGVWGYTF
NA TRBJ1-4 TRBD1 TRBV7-2 TGTGCCAGCAGTCCAAACAGGGGCAATAATGAAAAACTGTTTTTT CASSPNRGNNEKLFF
NA TRBJ2-1 TRBD1 TRBV29-1 TGCAGCTCCAAAGGCCAGGGGGACGGGGAGTACAATGAGCAGTTCTTC CSSKGQGDGEYNEQFF
NA TRBJ1-2 TRBD1 TRBV6-4 TGTGCCAGCAGTTTAACAGGGGGCGCAGGAGGCTACACCTTC CASSLTGGAGGYTF
NA TRBJ2-3 TRBD2 TRBV11-2 TGTGCCAGCAGTCGCGGATGGGGGGGGAACACAGATACGCAGTATTTT CASSRGWGGNTDTQYF
NA TRBJ1-2 TRBD1 TRBV29-1 TGCAGCGTTGGTCCCCCCCGGGACAGGGTGGTAGCTAACTATGGCTACACCTTC CSVGPPRDRVVANYGYTF
few TRBJ1-1 NA TRBV29-1 TGCAGCGTTGCCGGCCAGGGAGCCGTTGAAGCTTTCTTT CSVAGQGAVEAFF